The entry below gives a single TCR beta chain sequence along with its context. Clones were sequenced by immunoSEQ multiplex PCR, and TCRdb holds only the in-frame ones, with some missing. The sample lists around 250,000 clones; 80% to 90% were seen once. The V gene's germline CDR1 is SGDLS and CDR2 YYNGEE. The CDR3 covers 14 residues. V dropped 4 bases and J dropped 3 bases, with 13 bases sitting between them. The data originate from a study of blood T cell repertoires in COVID-19. Whole-study context: PBMCs, B-cell-depleted T cells, or T cells were the source of the cDNA or gDNA that made up the material.

Clinical history reported by participants formed the basis on which cohorts were assigned. Sequenced input: PBMCs or T cells enriched from blood (not recorded which). This sequence originates from a woman between 25 and 40 years old who had recovered from COVID-19. The gene calls are TRBV9 and TRBJ1-2; D is perhaps TRBD1 (5 bases). CDR3 sequence: CASSSPTEHYGYTF. CDR3 nucleotides: TGTGCCAGCAGCAGCCCGACAGAACACTATGGCTACACCTTC.